This record concerns one T cell receptor (beta chain) sequence. Its antigen is still unknown. This record comes from a study of vaccination and CD4 T cells after COVID-19. The overall study: The peptides that stimulated the cells were overlapping spike peptides from SARS-CoV-2, HCoV-NL63, HCoV-OC43 and HCoV-229E.

The Oncomine TCR Beta short-read assay was applied to DNA of cultured CD4+ T cells. TCRdb re-analysed the PCR reads in MiXCR, keeping a single row per CDR3 protein. The sample comprises approximately 25,000 distinct CDR3 sequences, about 60% of which are singletons, and roughly 8% rests with the top ten. Germline CDR1 and CDR2: MNHEY and SVGEGT. The CDR3 runs 15 residues. Trimming at V came to 4 bases and at J to 10 bases, leaving 11 bases not matched to a gene. Treatment noted: 10-day PBMC culture with coronavirus spike peptide pools or control peptides (ViraFEST assay). The J gene is TRBJ2-1, the V gene TRBV6-2 or TRBV6-3, with TRBD1 matching 9 bases. The sample consisted of CD4+ T cells from blood, cultured in vitro. This receptor was identified in a human donor who had recovered from COVID-19. DNA for the CDR3: TGTGCCAGCAGTTCACGGGACAGGGTAGTCGGGGAGCAGTTCTTC. It is translated as CASSSRDRVVGEQFF.